The 28 T cell receptor beta chains presented below share a single source sample, sequenced in a study of T cell responses to AZD1222 COVID-19 vaccine. Assay used: immunoSEQ multiplex PCR; TCRdb lists only in-frame clones, some missing. The repertoire holds more than 35,000 clones, over 75% seen once, with about a fifth in the top ten. The sequencing used peripheral blood, collected 28 days after the second dose of the MenACWY control vaccine. All receptors derive from an adult who received the MenACWY meningococcal vaccine as a control.

This clone was detected a few times. The chain joins TRBV28 to TRBJ1-4, with TRBD1 matching 7 bases. The CDR3 has 14 residues. The V gene's germline CDR1 is MDHEN and CDR2 SYDVKM. Losses at the gene ends were 0 bases for V and 8 bases for J; bases not matched to a gene: 3. CDR3 sequence reads: CASSLWQGGEKLFF. CDR3 DNA: TGTGCCAGCAGTTTATGGCAGGGGGGGGAAAAACTGTTTTTT.

The CDR3 coding sequence is TGTGCCTGGAATTTTGGAGGGCCCCAGGATGGCTACACCTTC. This codes for CAWNFGGPQDGYTF. The rearrangement uses TRBV30 and TRBJ1-2; D is unresolved. The CDR3 spans 14 residues. Looked up from germline, CDR1 is GTSNPN and CDR2 is SVGIG (reference sequence). V was shortened by 4 bases and J by 6 bases, with 18 bases between the two germline ends.

The chain recombines TRBV28 with TRBJ2-7; 7 positions match TRBD1. Germline V gene sequence: CDR1 MDHEN, CDR2 SYDVKM. This CDR3 region has 15 residues. Losses at the gene ends were 6 bases for V and 0 bases for J; bases not matched to a gene: 8. In DNA, the CDR3 is TGTGCCAGCAGCCAAACGACAGGGAGCTCCTACGAGCAGTACTTC. Its translation is CASSQTTGSSYEQYF. Full variable domain (rest looked up from reference TRBV28 and TRBJ2-7): DVKVTQSSRYLVKRTGEKVFLECVQDMDHENMFWYRQDPGLGLRLIYFSYDVKMKEKGDIPEGYSVSREKKERFSLILESASTNQTSMYLCASSQTTGSSYEQYFGPGTRLTVT.

The gene calls are TRBV11-2 and TRBJ1-2; TRBD1 matches at 8 bases. V dropped 6 bases and J dropped 6; count of bases not matched to a gene: 9. The CDR3 covers 14 residues. Germline CDR1 is SGHAT and CDR2 is FQNNGV. The CDR3 DNA follows: TGTGCCAGCAGTCCCTCCCCGGACAGGGATGGCTACACCTTC. Its protein product is CASSPSPDRDGYTF.

The table lists this clone with a few counts. The chain employs TRBV3-1 (or the pseudogene TRBV3-2) and TRBJ2-1; D is unclear. This CDR3 has 14 amino acids. V was shortened by 2 bases and J by 0 bases, with 5 bases between the two germline ends. Germline CDR1 reads LGHDT; CDR2 reads YNNKEL (reference sequence). The CDR3 DNA sequence: TGTGCCAGCAGCCAAACGGTCTCCTACAATGAGCAGTTCTTC. Its translation is CASSQTVSYNEQFF.

The chain links TRBV4-2 to TRBJ1-1; 8 bases are shared with TRBD1. From germline, CDR1 is LGHNA and CDR2 YNFKEQ. V was clipped by 0 bases and J by 5 bases; unmatched bases: 5. The CDR3 has 15 amino acids. CDR3 residues: CASSQDGQGRTEAFF. CDR3 nucleotide sequence: TGTGCCAGCAGCCAAGATGGACAGGGTAGGACTGAAGCTTTCTTT.

The chain couples TRBV27 to TRBJ1-4; TRBD1 agrees at 7 bases. Per the germline V gene, CDR1 is MNHEY and CDR2 is SMNVEV (reference sequence). The CDR3 extends over 15 amino acids. V gave up 7 bases and J gave up 2 bases; unmatched junction bases: 7. The CDR3 here is CASKPWDSTNEKLFF. Here the CDR3 DNA reads TGTGCCAGCAAGCCCTGGGACAGCACTAATGAAAAACTGTTTTTT.

J is TRBJ1-1 and V is TRBV18; TRBD1 matches at 9 bases. CDR3 size: 15 residues. V lost 3 bases to trimming and J lost 5 bases; unmatched junction nucleotides: 7. CDR1 and CDR2 (germline): KGHSH, LQKENI. The DNA of the CDR3 is TGTGCCAGCTCACCCCGGGACAGGGTTTTGACTGAAGCTTTCTTT. This gives the protein CASSPRDRVLTEAFF.

This clone has a handful of counts. The chain employs TRBV5-4 and TRBJ2-1; TRBD1 agrees at 9 bases. Germline assignment: CDR1 SGHNT and CDR2 YYREEE (reference sequence). Trimming at V came to 4 bases and at J to 6 bases, leaving 14 bases not matched to a gene. The CDR3 runs 17 residues. CDR3 DNA: TGTGCCAGCAGCCCCACGTCCGGGACAGGGAAGGTCAATGAGCAGTTCTTC. Amino acids: CASSPTSGTGKVNEQFF.

The chain is built from TRBV14 and TRBJ2-7, with unresolved D. Germline values: CDR1 SGHDN, CDR2 FVKESK. V lost 4 bases, J lost 3 bases, and 4 bases lay in between. The CDR3 consists of 11 residues. This CDR3 is CASSRSYEQYF. CDR3 coding DNA: TGTGCCAGCAGCCGCAGCTACGAGCAGTACTTC.

The chain combines TRBV11-2 with TRBJ2-7; TRBD2 matches 7 bases. CDR1 and CDR2 (germline): SGHAT, FQNNGV. V was clipped by 3 bases and J by 1 base; unmatched bases: 6. The CDR3 loop spans 15 amino acids. The CDR3 DNA sequence: TGTGCCAGCAGCTTTAGTCCTAGCGGTTCCTACGAGCAGTACTTC. Amino acid sequence: CASSFSPSGSYEQYF.

This clone was recorded a few times. V and J are TRBV4-2 and TRBJ2-7; TRBD1 might be the D (6 bases). CDR1 LGHNA and CDR2 YNFKEQ come from the germline V gene. Trimming removed 4 bases at V and 2 bases at J, with 18 bases between. The CDR3 has 16 amino acids. The CDR3 loop reads CASSPSHRQDAYEQYF. The CDR3 region has the DNA TGTGCCAGCAGCCCCTCCCACCGACAGGACGCCTACGAGCAGTACTTC.

This chain connects TRBV18 to TRBJ1-4, with 7 bases aligning to TRBD1. The CDR3 loop spans 15 amino acids. With V trimmed by 3 bases and J by 4 bases, 5 bases remained unmatched. The germline CDR1 and CDR2 sequences are KGHSH and LQKENI. The CDR3 DNA reads as TGTGCCAGCTCACCCCGGACAGGTTATAATGAAAAACTGTTTTTT. This encodes CASSPRTGYNEKLFF.

A few counts support this clone. The chain recombines TRBV15 with TRBJ2-7, with 9 bases aligning to TRBD1. This CDR3 has 17 residues. Unmatched junction bases numbered 16, after V lost 5 bases and J lost 5 bases. The germline CDR1 and CDR2 sequences are LNHNV and YYDKDF (reference sequence). For the CDR3, the DNA is TGTGCCACCAGCTTAGAGAGGGCGGGGACAGGGTTCCACGAGCAGTACTTC. Its translation: CATSLERAGTGFHEQYF. The full variable domain, completed using reference TRBV15 and TRBJ2-7, is DAMVIQNPRYQVTQFGKPVTLSCSQTLNHNVMYWYQQKSSQAPKLLFHYYDKDFNNEADTPDNFQSRRPNTSFCFLDIRSPGLGDTAMYLCATSLERAGTGFHEQYFGPGTRLTVT.

The chain recombines TRBV20-1 with TRBJ1-5; no definite D call. Germline V gene data show CDR1 as DFQATT and CDR2 as SNEGSKA (reference sequence). The CDR3 totals 11 residues. V lost 6 bases and J lost 7, with 10 bases in between. In nucleotides, the CDR3 is TGCAGTGCCCAATTGGGGCAGCCCCAGCATTTT. Its translation: CSAQLGQPQHF.

This sequence joins TRBV7-9 and TRBJ1-1; no clear D. CDR3 length: 12 residues. V lost 11 bases, J lost 3 bases, and 13 bases lay in between. Per germline, CDR1 SEHNR and CDR2 FQNEAQ (reference sequence). The CDR3 DNA sequence: TGTGCCGGCCTAGACCAGGACACTGAAGCTTTCTTT. Translated, it gives CAGLDQDTEAFF.

The chain carries TRBV19 and TRBJ1-5, with D unclear. Germline values: CDR1 LNHDA, CDR2 SQIVND (reference sequence). Trimming removed 2 bases at V and 3 bases at J, with 14 bases between. The CDR3 spans 16 residues. The CDR3, as DNA: TGTGCCAGTAGTATATTATCGGCACCCTTCAATCAGCCCCAGCATTTT. This encodes CASSILSAPFNQPQHF.

In its sample, this clone was seen once. This sequence joins TRBV6-6 and TRBJ1-1; 7 bases match TRBD1. V was pared by 5 bases and J by 5 bases, with 2 bases of the junction left unmatched. CDR1 is MNHNY and CDR2 is SVGAGI in the germline V gene (reference sequence). The CDR3 is 12 residues long. CDR3 nucleotide sequence: TGTGCCAGCAGTAGACAGGGAACTGAAGCTTTCTTT. This codes for CASSRQGTEAFF.

V is TRBV7-9 and J is TRBJ1-4, with D uncertain. The germline gives CDR1 SEHNR, CDR2 FQNEAQ (reference sequence). The CDR3 spans 12 residues. V was trimmed by 5 bases and J by 7 bases, leaving 8 bases between them. CDR3 bases: TGTGCCAGCAGCCCCTCTTCTGAAAAACTGTTTTTT. It is translated as CASSPSSEKLFF. The full variable domain, rest sourced from reference TRBV7-9 and TRBJ1-4, is DTGVSQNPRHKITKRGQNVTFRCDPISEHNRLYWYRQTLGQGPEFLTYFQNEAQLEKSRLLSDRFSAERPKGSFSTLEIQRTEQGDSAMYLCASSPSSEKLFFGSGTQLSVL.

The chain has TRBV12-3 or TRBV12-4 and TRBJ1-1; no clear D. This CDR3 spans 13 amino acids. The V gene lost 1 base and the J gene lost 0 bases, with 3 bases spanning the gap. This chain's CDR3 is CASSLGVNTEAFF. CDR3 sequence (DNA): TGTGCCAGCAGTTTAGGTGTGAACACTGAAGCTTTCTTT.

V usage is TRBV2 and J usage is TRBJ2-7, with 8 bases lining up with TRBD2. CDR1 and CDR2 from the germline V gene are SNHLY and FYNNEI. J was trimmed by 4 bases and V by 3 bases; bases with no gene match: 8. The CDR3 has 15 amino acids. CDR3 DNA: TGTGCCAGCAGTGATTCCAGCGGGAGTTGGTACGAGCAGTACTTC. It is translated as CASSDSSGSWYEQYF.

The chain combines TRBV6-4 with TRBJ2-3, with D unresolved. This CDR3 contains 15 residues. Germline V lookup: CDR1 MRHNA, CDR2 SNTAGT. V was shortened by 5 bases and J by 3 bases, with 15 bases between the two germline ends. The CDR3 sequence: CASSPTASGTDTQYF. The CDR3 bases are TGTGCCAGCAGTCCTACAGCCTCTGGGACAGATACGCAGTATTTT.

V gene TRBV5-1 combines with J gene TRBJ1-2, with 9 positions matching TRBD1. This CDR3 is built from 13 residues. V lost 2 bases and J lost 8; bases outside the gene matches: 4. Per the germline V gene, CDR1 is SGHRS and CDR2 is YFSETQ. DNA for the CDR3: TGCGCCAGCAGCTTCCGGACAGGGGACGGCTACACCTTC. It is translated as CASSFRTGDGYTF.

The chain recombines TRBV18 with TRBJ1-1; 7 nucleotides agree with TRBD1. CDR1 and CDR2 from the germline V gene are KGHSH and LQKENI. J was trimmed by 0 bases and V by 3 bases; bases with no gene match: 4. The CDR3 totals 15 residues. CDR3 amino acids: CASSPRTGLNTEAFF. DNA of the CDR3: TGTGCCAGCTCACCCCGGACAGGCTTGAACACTGAAGCTTTCTTT.

This clone was counted only a few times. Different DNA sequences within this sample yield the same CDR3. The CDR3 loop is CSAPYNEQFF. For the CDR3, the DNA is TGCAGTGCTCCTTACAATGAGCAGTTCTTC. The chain joins TRBV20-1 to TRBJ2-1; D remains unclear. The CDR3 is made up of 10 amino acids. CDR1 is DFQATT and CDR2 is SNEGSKA in the germline V gene (reference sequence). V lost 5 bases to trimming and J lost 4 bases, with 3 bases between them.

This chain joins TRBV9 and TRBJ1-6; maybe TRBD1 (5 bases). Germline CDR1 reads SGDLS; CDR2 reads YYNGEE. The CDR3 extends over 15 amino acids. The V and J ends lost 0 bases and 7 bases respectively, with 11 bases between them. CDR3 in amino acids: CASSVALGVNSPLHF. The CDR3, as DNA: TGTGCCAGCAGCGTAGCTTTGGGGGTGAATTCACCCCTCCACTTT.

This chain joins TRBV20-1 and TRBJ2-1, with TRBD1 as a possible D gene (5 bases). This CDR3 has 11 amino acids. Per germline, CDR1 DFQATT and CDR2 SNEGSKA (reference sequence). Trimming took 8 bases from V and 5 from J, leaving 10 bases between them. The CDR3 DNA reads TGCAGTCCCGAAGGGGACAATGAGCAGTTCTTC. It is translated as CSPEGDNEQFF.

The V call is TRBV12-3 or TRBV12-4, the J call TRBJ1-4; no clear D gene. CDR3 length: 13 residues. The ends were cut back, 2 bases at V and 7 bases at J, with 8 bases in the middle. This chain's CDR3 is CASSLSGVEKLFF. CDR3 nucleotide sequence: TGTGCCAGCAGTTTATCGGGTGTTGAAAAACTGTTTTTT.